The clone carrying this T cell receptor beta chain has more than one count but fewer than ten. The antigen remains unidentified. This specimen belongs to a study of EBV T-cell therapy then PD-1 blockade in nasopharyngeal carcinoma. The protocol was immunoSEQ multiplex PCR, while the TCRdb copy is restricted to in-frame clones and leaves out a portion. This table holds about 20,000 clones, around four fifths found once. Specified time point: 266 days after commencement of treatment, after nivolumab therapy. Stated treatment: AdE1-LMPpoly-expanded autologous EBV-specific T-cell therapy followed by anti-PD-1 nivolumab. Sample: CD8+ T cells from blood, taken around day 260 from a patient whose treatment included autologous EBV-specific T cells and nivolumab. This sequence was found in a middle-aged man with nasopharyngeal carcinoma.

CDR3 DNA: TGTGCCAGCAGCTTCACAGCCACTGAAGCTTTCTTT. Protein sequence: CASSFTATEAFF. This chain connects TRBV13 to TRBJ1-1, with D unresolved. The V and J ends lost 3 bases and 4 bases respectively, with 6 bases between them. Germline CDR1 reads PRHDT; CDR2 reads FYEKMQ (reference sequence). This CDR3 has 12 amino acids.